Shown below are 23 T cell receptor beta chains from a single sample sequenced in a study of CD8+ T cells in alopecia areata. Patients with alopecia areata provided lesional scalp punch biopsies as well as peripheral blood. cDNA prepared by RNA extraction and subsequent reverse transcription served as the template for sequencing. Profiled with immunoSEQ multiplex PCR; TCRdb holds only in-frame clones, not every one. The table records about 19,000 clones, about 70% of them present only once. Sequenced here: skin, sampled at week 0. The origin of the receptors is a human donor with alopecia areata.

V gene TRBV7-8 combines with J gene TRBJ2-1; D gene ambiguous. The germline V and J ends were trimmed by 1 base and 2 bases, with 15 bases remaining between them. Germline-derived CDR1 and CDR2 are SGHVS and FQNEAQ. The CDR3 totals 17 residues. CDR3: CASSLGYARNTYNEQFF. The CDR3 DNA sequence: TGTGCCAGCAGCTTAGGATACGCACGAAACACCTACAATGAGCAGTTCTTC.

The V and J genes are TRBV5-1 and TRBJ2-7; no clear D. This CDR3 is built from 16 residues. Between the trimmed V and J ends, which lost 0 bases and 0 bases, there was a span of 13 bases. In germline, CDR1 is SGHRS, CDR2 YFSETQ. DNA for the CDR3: TGCGCCAGCAGCTTGGGGCCTTCCGCAAGCTCCTACGAGCAGTACTTC. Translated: CASSLGPSASSYEQYF.

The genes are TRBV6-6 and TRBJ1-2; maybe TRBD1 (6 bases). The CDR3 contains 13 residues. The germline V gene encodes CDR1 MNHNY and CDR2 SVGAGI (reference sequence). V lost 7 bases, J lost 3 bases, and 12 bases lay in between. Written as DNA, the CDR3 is TGTGCCAGCAAGCCAGGGGAGGACTATGGCTACACCTTC. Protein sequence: CASKPGEDYGYTF.

The CDR3 spells CASSSRGGPNTGELFF. Here the CDR3 DNA reads TGTGCCAGCAGCTCCCGAGGGGGGCCCAACACCGGGGAGCTGTTTTTT. V and J are TRBV11-2 and TRBJ2-2, with D possibly being TRBD1 or TRBD2 (6 bases each). Germline values: CDR1 SGHAT, CDR2 FQNNGV. The CDR3 runs to 16 residues. V dropped 4 bases and J dropped 2 bases, with 14 bases sitting between them.

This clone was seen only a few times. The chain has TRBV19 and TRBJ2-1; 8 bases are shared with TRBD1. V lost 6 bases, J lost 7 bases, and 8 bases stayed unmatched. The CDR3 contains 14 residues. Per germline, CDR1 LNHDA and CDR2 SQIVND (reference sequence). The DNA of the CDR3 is TGTGCCAGTAGCCTTCTGGACAGGGAAAATGAGCAGTTCTTC. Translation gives CASSLLDRENEQFF. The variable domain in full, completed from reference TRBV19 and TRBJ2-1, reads DGGITQSPKYLFRKEGQNVTLSCEQNLNHDAMYWYRQDPGQGLRLIYYSQIVNDFQKGDIAEGYSVSREKKESFPLTVTSAQKNPTAFYLCASSLLDRENEQFFGPGTRLTVL.

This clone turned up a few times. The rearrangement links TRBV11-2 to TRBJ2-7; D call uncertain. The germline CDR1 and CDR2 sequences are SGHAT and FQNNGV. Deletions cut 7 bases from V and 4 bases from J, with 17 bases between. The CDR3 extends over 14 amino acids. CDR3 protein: CASTSYGPGYEQYF. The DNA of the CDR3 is TGTGCCAGCACCAGCTACGGACCTGGTTACGAGCAGTACTTC. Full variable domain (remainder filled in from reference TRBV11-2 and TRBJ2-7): EAGVAQSPRYKIIEKRQSVAFWCNPISGHATLYWYQQILGQGPKLLIQFQNNGVVDDSQLPKDRFSAERLKGVDSTLKIQPAKLEDSAVYLCASTSYGPGYEQYFGPGTRLTVT.

CDR3 sequence (DNA): TGTGCCAGCAGTTTGAAACTTGAGGTCACTGAAGCTTTCTTT. This gives the protein CASSLKLEVTEAFF. This chain joins TRBV2 and TRBJ1-1; unclear D gene. With 5 bases removed from V and 4 bases from J, the gap between germline ends came to 14 bases. The CDR3 consists of 14 residues. The germline gives CDR1 SNHLY, CDR2 FYNNEI.

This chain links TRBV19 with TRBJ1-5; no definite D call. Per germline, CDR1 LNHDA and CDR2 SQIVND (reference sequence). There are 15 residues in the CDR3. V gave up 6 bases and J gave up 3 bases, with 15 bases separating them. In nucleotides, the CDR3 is TGTGCCAGTAGAGGCGGACGGAGGGACAATCAGCCCCAGCATTTT. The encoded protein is CASRGGRRDNQPQHF.

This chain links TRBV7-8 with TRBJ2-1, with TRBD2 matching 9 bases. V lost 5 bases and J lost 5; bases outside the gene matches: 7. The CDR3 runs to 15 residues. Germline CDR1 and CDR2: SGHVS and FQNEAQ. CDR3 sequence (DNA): TGTGCCAGCAGCCCTAGCGGGGTGAGCAACAATGAGCAGTTCTTC. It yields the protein CASSPSGVSNNEQFF.

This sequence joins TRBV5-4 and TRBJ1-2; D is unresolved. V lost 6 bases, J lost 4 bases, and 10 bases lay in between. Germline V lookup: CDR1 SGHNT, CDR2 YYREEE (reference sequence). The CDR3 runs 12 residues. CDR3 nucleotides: TGTGCCAGCACCCAGGAGTCCTATGGCTACACCTTC. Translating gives CASTQESYGYTF.

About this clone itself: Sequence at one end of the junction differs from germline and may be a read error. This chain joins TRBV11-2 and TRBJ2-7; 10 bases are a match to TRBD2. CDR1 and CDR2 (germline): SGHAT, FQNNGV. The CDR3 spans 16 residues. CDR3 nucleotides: TGTGCCTGCAGCCCTCTGCGGCGGACTAGCGGCTACGAGCAGTACTTC. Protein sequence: CACSPLRRTSGYEQYF.

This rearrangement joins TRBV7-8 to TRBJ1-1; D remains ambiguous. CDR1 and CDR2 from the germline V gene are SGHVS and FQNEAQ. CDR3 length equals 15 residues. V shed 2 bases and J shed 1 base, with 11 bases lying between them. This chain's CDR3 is CASSLFPGRNTEAFF. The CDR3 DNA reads TGTGCCAGCAGCTTATTCCCGGGTCGGAACACTGAAGCTTTCTTT.

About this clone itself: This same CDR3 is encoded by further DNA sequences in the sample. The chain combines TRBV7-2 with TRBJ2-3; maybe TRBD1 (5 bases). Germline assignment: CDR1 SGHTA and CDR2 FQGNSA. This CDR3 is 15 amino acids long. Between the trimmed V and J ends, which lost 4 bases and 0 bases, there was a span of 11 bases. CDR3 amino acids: CASSSRSGSTDTQYF. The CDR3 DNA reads TGTGCCAGCAGCTCGCGATCAGGGAGCACAGATACGCAGTATTTT.

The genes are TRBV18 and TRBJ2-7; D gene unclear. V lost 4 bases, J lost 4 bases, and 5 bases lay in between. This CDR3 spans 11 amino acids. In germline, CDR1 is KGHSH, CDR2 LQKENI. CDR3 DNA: TGTGCCAGCTCACGACCTTACGAGCAGTACTTC. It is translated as CASSRPYEQYF.

The CDR3 sequence is CASSPTTVSYEQYF. In nucleotides, the CDR3 is TGTGCCAGCAGCCCCACAACAGTATCCTACGAGCAGTACTTC. The gene calls are TRBV11-3 and TRBJ2-7; D remains unclear. From germline, CDR1 is SGHNT and CDR2 YENEEA. Deletions cut 5 bases from V and 1 base from J, with 12 bases between. This CDR3 region has 14 residues.

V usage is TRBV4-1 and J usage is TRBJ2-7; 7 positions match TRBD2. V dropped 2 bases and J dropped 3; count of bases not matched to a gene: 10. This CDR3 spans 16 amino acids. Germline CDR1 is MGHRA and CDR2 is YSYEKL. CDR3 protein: CASSQNFGGTVYEQYF. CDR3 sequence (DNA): TGCGCCAGCAGCCAAAACTTCGGGGGGACCGTCTACGAGCAGTACTTC.

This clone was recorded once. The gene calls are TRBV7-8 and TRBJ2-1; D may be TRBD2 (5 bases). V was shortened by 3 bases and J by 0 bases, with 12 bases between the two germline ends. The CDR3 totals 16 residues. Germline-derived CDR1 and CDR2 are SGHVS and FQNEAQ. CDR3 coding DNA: TGTGCCAGCAGCTTGTCCAGCGGAACCTCCTACAATGAGCAGTTCTTC. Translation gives CASSLSSGTSYNEQFF.

CDR3 in amino acids: CASSQTGTGYNYGYTF. The CDR3, as DNA: TGTGCCAGCAGCCAGACCGGGACAGGGTACAACTATGGCTACACCTTC. The V and J genes are TRBV14 and TRBJ1-2; TRBD1 matches at 9 bases. Germline assignment: CDR1 SGHDN and CDR2 FVKESK. V gave up 3 bases and J gave up 2 bases; unmatched junction bases: 7. The CDR3 extends over 16 amino acids.

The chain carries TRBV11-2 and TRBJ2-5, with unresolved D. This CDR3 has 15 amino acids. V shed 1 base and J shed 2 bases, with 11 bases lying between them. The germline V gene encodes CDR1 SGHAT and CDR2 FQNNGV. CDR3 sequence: CASSLAAGSQETQYF. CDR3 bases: TGTGCCAGCAGCTTAGCTGCAGGTTCACAAGAGACCCAGTACTTC.

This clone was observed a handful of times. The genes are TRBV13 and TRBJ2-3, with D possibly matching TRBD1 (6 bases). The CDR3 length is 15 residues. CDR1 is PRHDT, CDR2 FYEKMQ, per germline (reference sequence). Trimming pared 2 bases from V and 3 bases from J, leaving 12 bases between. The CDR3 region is CASSLRGGLTDTQYF. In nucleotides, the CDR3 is TGTGCCAGCAGCTTACGTGGGGGCCTAACAGATACGCAGTATTTT.

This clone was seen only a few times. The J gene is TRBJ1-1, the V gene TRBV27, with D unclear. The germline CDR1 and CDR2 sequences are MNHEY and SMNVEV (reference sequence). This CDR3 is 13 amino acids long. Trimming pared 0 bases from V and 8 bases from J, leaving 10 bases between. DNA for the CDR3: TGTGCCAGCAGTTTATCGAGGGCAAGCGAAGCTTTCTTT. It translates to CASSLSRASEAFF.

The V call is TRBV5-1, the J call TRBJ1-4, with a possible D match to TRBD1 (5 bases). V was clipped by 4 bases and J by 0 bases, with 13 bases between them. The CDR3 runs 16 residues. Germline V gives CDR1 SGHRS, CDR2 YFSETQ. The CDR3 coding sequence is TGCGCCAGCAGCGCCACCGGGACGGCAACTAATGAAAAACTGTTTTTT. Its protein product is CASSATGTATNEKLFF.

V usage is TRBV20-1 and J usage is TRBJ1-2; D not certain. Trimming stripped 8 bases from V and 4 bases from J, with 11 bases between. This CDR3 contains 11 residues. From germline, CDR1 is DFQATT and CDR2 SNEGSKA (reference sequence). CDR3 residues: CSSSVLYGYTF. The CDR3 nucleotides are TGCAGTTCCAGCGTACTCTATGGCTACACCTTC.